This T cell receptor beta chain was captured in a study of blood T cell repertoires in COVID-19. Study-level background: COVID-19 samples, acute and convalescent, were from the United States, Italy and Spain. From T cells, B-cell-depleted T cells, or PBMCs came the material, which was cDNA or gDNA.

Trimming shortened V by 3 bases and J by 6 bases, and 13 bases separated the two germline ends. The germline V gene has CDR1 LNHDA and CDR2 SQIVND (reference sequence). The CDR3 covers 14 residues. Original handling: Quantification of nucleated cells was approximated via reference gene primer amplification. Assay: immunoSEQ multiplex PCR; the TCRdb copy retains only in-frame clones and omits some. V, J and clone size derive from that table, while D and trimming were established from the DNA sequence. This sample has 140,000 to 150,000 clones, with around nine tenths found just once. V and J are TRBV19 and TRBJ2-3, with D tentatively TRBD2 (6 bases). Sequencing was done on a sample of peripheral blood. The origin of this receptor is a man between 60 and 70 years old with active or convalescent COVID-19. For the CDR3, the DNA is TGTGCCAGTAGTATGGGGACTCACCGCGATACGCAGTATTTT. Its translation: CASSMGTHRDTQYF.